Each of the 30 T cell receptor beta chains below was sequenced from the same sample in a study of human T cells and chemical hapten exposure. TCRdb analysed the RACE reads with MiXCR anew, one entry per CDR3 protein. The top ten clones hold just over 2.5% of a sample with 300,000 to 450,000 distinct CDR3 sequences, 4% to 6% of them seen once. Regarding time point: pre-sensitization, week 0. Treatment described: therapeutic diphenylcyclopropenone sensitization with weekly scalp DPC. Sequences were derived from whole blood, sampled in connection with sensitization to the hapten diphenylcyclopropenone (DPC). These receptors were obtained from a woman in her forties or fifties with alopecia areata. Some clones in this sample may be carry-over from other donors' samples.

This clonotype was picked up many times. The chain employs TRBV20-1 and TRBJ2-6, with 7 bases identical to TRBD1. The J segment lost 0 bases and the V segment lost 0 bases, leaving 8 bases of the junction unmatched. The CDR3 is 18 amino acids. CDR1 is DFQATT, CDR2 SNEGSKA, per germline (reference sequence). CDR3 amino acids: CSARDQRGRLSGANVLTF. As DNA, the CDR3 is TGCAGTGCTAGAGATCAGAGGGGGCGCCTCTCTGGGGCCAACGTCCTGACTTTC.

The chain joins TRBV5-1 to TRBJ2-7; 7 bases are shared with TRBD1. The CDR3 is 14 residues long. The ends lost 4 bases at V and 2 bases at J; junction bases unmatched: 6. CDR1 and CDR2 from the germline V gene are SGHRS and YFSETQ. The CDR3 bases are TGCGCCAGCAGCATGGGACAGTTTGCCTACGAGCAGTACTTC. Protein sequence: CASSMGQFAYEQYF.

This clonotype appeared many times. The chain has TRBV4-1 and TRBJ2-7, with D tentatively TRBD2 (6 bases). This CDR3 is built from 12 residues. V lost 5 bases and J 7 bases, leaving 12 bases between the germline ends. Germline V gives CDR1 MGHRA, CDR2 YSYEKL. CDR3: CASSGGTWEQYF. DNA of the CDR3: TGCGCCAGCAGCGGGGGGACGTGGGAGCAGTACTTC.

The table lists this clonotype with a few counts. The chain recombines TRBV5-4 with TRBJ2-1; 7 bases are shared with TRBD2. Trimming took 3 bases from V and 9 from J; bases not matched to a gene: 3. The CDR3 spans 12 residues. The germline CDR1 and CDR2 sequences are SGHNT and YYREEE (reference sequence). The CDR3, as DNA: TGTGCCAGCAGCTGGGGAGGGGCTGAGCAGTTCTTC. Amino acids: CASSWGGAEQFF.

This clonotype was recorded at least ten times. The chain joins TRBV9 to TRBJ2-7; a possible D gene is TRBD2 (6 bases). The CDR3 runs to 17 residues. The germline CDR1 and CDR2 sequences are SGDLS and YYNGEE. Deletions cut 0 bases from V and 3 bases from J, with 19 bases between. The CDR3 DNA reads as TGTGCCAGCAGCGTAGTTGCGCGGGGACGGGCGAACTACGAGCAGTACTTC. It specifies CASSVVARGRANYEQYF.

The table lists this clonotype with many counts. The gene calls are TRBV5-1 and TRBJ2-5, with a weak D call TRBD1 (6 bases). This CDR3 region has 13 residues. V was pared by 4 bases and J by 3 bases, with 10 bases between. The germline V gene has CDR1 SGHRS and CDR2 YFSETQ. The CDR3 region is CASSLRTEETQYF. DNA of the CDR3: TGCGCCAGCAGCCTGCGGACAGAAGAGACCCAGTACTTC.

This clonotype was seen ten or more times. The V and J genes are TRBV20-1 and TRBJ2-1, with unresolved D. Trimming shortened V by 3 bases and J by 4 bases, and 13 bases separated the two germline ends. This CDR3 region has 14 residues. The V gene's germline CDR1 is DFQATT and CDR2 SNEGSKA (reference sequence). DNA for the CDR3: TGCAGTGCTAGGTTGTCGACTGTATACAATGAGCAGTTCTTC. Translated, it gives CSARLSTVYNEQFF.

This clonotype occurred a few times. The chain employs TRBV10-3 and TRBJ2-7; TRBD1 is a possible D gene (6 bases). The CDR3 extends over 15 amino acids. CDR1 is ENHRY and CDR2 is SYGVKD in the germline V gene. With 2 bases removed from V and 2 bases from J, the gap between germline ends came to 13 bases. The CDR3 sequence is CAISEPSGVPYEQYF. The CDR3 region has the DNA TGTGCCATCAGTGAGCCTTCAGGGGTTCCCTACGAGCAGTACTTC.

The V and J genes are TRBV29-1 and TRBJ1-5, with a tentative D call TRBD1 (6 bases). Per germline, CDR1 SQVTM and CDR2 ANQGSEA. The CDR3 spans 13 residues. The V and J ends lost 6 bases and 0 bases respectively, with 9 bases between them. The CDR3 is CSVSDSSNQPQHF. CDR3 DNA sequence: TGCAGCGTCTCGGACAGTAGCAATCAGCCCCAGCATTTT.

This clonotype was seen a few times. The chain couples TRBV30 to TRBJ1-1; 7 bases fit TRBD1. Germline trimming cut 0 bases from V and 2 bases from J; bases unmatched to any gene: 6. The germline V gene encodes CDR1 GTSNPN and CDR2 SVGIG (reference sequence). CDR3 length equals 15 residues. CDR3 nucleotide sequence: TGTGCCTGGAGTGTAATTAGACAGGGTAACACTGAAGCTTTCTTT. Encoded protein: CAWSVIRQGNTEAFF. The full variable domain, in which reference TRBV30 and TRBJ1-1 provide the parts outside the CDR3, is SQTIHQWPATLVQPVGSPLSLECTVEGTSNPNLYWYRQAAGRGLQLLFYSVGIGQISSEVPQNLSASRPQDRQFILSSKKLLLSDSGFYLCAWSVIRQGNTEAFFGQGTRLTVV.

V and J are TRBV20-1 and TRBJ1-1; tentative D call: TRBD1 (6 bases). The CDR3 consists of 14 residues. CDR1 is DFQATT and CDR2 is SNEGSKA in the germline V gene (reference sequence). Trimming took 3 bases from V and 6 from J, leaving 17 bases between them. CDR3 protein: CSARRGELTAEAFF. The CDR3 nucleotides are TGCAGTGCTAGGAGGGGGGAGTTAACCGCTGAAGCTTTCTTT.

This clonotype was recorded many times. The rearrangement uses TRBV29-1 and TRBJ1-2; D is ambiguous. V lost 2 bases to trimming and J lost 2 bases, with 6 bases between them. Germline V gene lookup returns CDR1 SQVTM and CDR2 ANQGSEA. This CDR3 spans 12 amino acids. CDR3 in amino acids: CSVEHFNYGYTF. As DNA, the CDR3 is TGCAGCGTTGAACATTTCAACTATGGCTACACCTTC.

This clonotype has a handful of counts. The V call is TRBV2, the J call TRBJ1-5, with D tentatively TRBD1 (6 bases). Germline CDR1 SNHLY, CDR2 FYNNEI. Between the trimmed V and J ends, which lost 8 bases and 2 bases, there was a span of 13 bases. This CDR3 has 14 residues. CDR3: CASADRQGNQPQHF. The DNA of the CDR3 is TGTGCCAGCGCAGACAGGCAAGGCAATCAGCCCCAGCATTTT.

The gene calls are TRBV5-5 and TRBJ1-2; perhaps TRBD1 as D (6 bases). The CDR3 is made up of 15 amino acids. Germline V gene sequence: CDR1 SGHKS, CDR2 YYEKEE (reference sequence). V gave up 0 bases and J gave up 4 bases, with 13 bases separating them. Here the CDR3 DNA reads TGTGCCAGCAGCTTGGACTGGACAGAGGTCTATGGCTACACCTTC. Its protein product is CASSLDWTEVYGYTF.

This clonotype was detected many times. The chain combines TRBV9 with TRBJ2-1, with D possibly being TRBD2 (6 bases). CDR3 length equals 17 residues. The ends were cut back, 4 bases at V and 0 bases at J, with 17 bases in the middle. Per germline, CDR1 SGDLS and CDR2 YYNGEE. DNA of the CDR3: TGTGCCAGCAGCCCCTATAATAGCGGACGCTCCTACAATGAGCAGTTCTTC. This translates into CASSPYNSGRSYNEQFF. Full variable domain (outside the CDR3, taken from reference TRBV9 and TRBJ2-1): DSGVTQTPKHLITATGQRVTLRCSPRSGDLSVYWYQQSLDQGLQFLIQYYNGEERAKGNILERFSAQQFPDLHSELNLSSLELGDSALYFCASSPYNSGRSYNEQFFGPGTRLTVL.

This clonotype was seen a handful of times. The V and J genes are TRBV30 and TRBJ1-4; TRBD1 might be the D (6 bases). Trimming pared 3 bases from V and 5 bases from J, leaving 16 bases between. The germline CDR1 and CDR2 sequences are GTSNPN and SVGIG (reference sequence). The CDR3 consists of 15 residues. In DNA form, the CDR3 reads TGTGCCTGGAGACCCACAGGACAGCACAATGAAAAACTGTTTTTT. It is translated as CAWRPTGQHNEKLFF.

The rearrangement uses TRBV7-9 and TRBJ2-1; TRBD2 aligns across 11 bases. This CDR3 contains 15 residues. V lost 4 bases to trimming and J lost 5 bases; unmatched junction nucleotides: 4. Germline V gives CDR1 SEHNR, CDR2 FQNEAQ (reference sequence). The CDR3 region is CASSSLAGAHNEQFF. The CDR3 DNA follows: TGTGCCAGCAGCTCACTAGCGGGAGCCCACAATGAGCAGTTCTTC. The variable domain in full, completed from reference TRBV7-9 and TRBJ2-1, reads DTGVSQNPRHKITKRGQNVTFRCDPISEHNRLYWYRQTLGQGPEFLTYFQNEAQLEKSRLLSDRFSAERPKGSFSTLEIQRTEQGDSAMYLCASSSLAGAHNEQFFGPGTRLTVL.

In this sample, this clonotype turned up many times. The gene calls are TRBV3-1 and TRBJ2-5, with D perhaps matching TRBD2 (6 bases). V was shortened by 1 base and J by 7 bases, with 13 bases between the two germline ends. The germline gives CDR1 LGHDT, CDR2 YNNKEL (reference sequence). CDR3 length equals 14 residues. The CDR3 coding sequence is TGTGCCAGCAGCCAAGCGGTGGGTAGCGGGACCCAGTACTTC. Its protein product is CASSQAVGSGTQYF.

This clonotype was observed many times. The chain joins TRBV12-3 or TRBV12-4 to TRBJ2-1, with 9 nucleotides matching TRBD1. This CDR3 spans 19 amino acids. J was trimmed by 5 bases and V by 5 bases; bases with no gene match: 19. CDR3 DNA: TGTGCCAGCAGTCCCCAGTTCGGACAGGGGAGATTTACGGACAATGAGCAGTTCTTC. As protein: CASSPQFGQGRFTDNEQFF.

The sample holds many counts of this clonotype. This chain joins TRBV27 and TRBJ2-1; TRBD1 is a possible D gene (6 bases). This CDR3 region has 15 residues. The germline V gene encodes CDR1 MNHEY and CDR2 SMNVEV (reference sequence). Trimming pared 6 bases from V and 0 bases from J, leaving 12 bases between. The CDR3 region is CASSTGLLSYNEQFF. As DNA, the CDR3 is TGTGCCAGCAGCACAGGGCTCCTCTCCTACAATGAGCAGTTCTTC.

The CDR3 sequence is CASSLGLAGGPVRNEQFF. In DNA form, the CDR3 reads TGTGCCAGCAGCTTAGGGCTAGCGGGAGGGCCGGTCCGCAATGAGCAGTTCTTC. This sequence joins TRBV7-2 and TRBJ2-1; 12 bases map to TRBD2. The CDR3 is 18 amino acids. V shed 1 base, J shed 6 bases, and the junction held 10 bases outside the gene matches. Germline CDR1 is SGHTA and CDR2 is FQGNSA.

This clonotype was seen ten or more times. The rearrangement joins TRBV7-6 to TRBJ2-7; no clear D gene. V was cut by 2 bases and J by 9 bases, with 17 bases left in between. Germline V gene lookup returns CDR1 SGHVS and CDR2 FNYEAQ. The CDR3 covers 14 residues. CDR3 coding DNA: TGTGCCAGCAGCTTAAACAGCTTCGACGTGAGGCAGTACTTC. It translates to CASSLNSFDVRQYF.

This clonotype was recorded many times. This chain uses TRBV2 with TRBJ2-5; the match to TRBD2 covers 9 bases. Germline V lookup: CDR1 SNHLY, CDR2 FYNNEI. This CDR3 has 12 amino acids. The ends lost 6 bases at V and 9 bases at J; junction bases unmatched: 5. CDR3 in DNA: TGTGCCAGCAGGGCGGGGGGGCAGGCCCAGTACTTC. Protein: CASRAGGQAQYF.

This clonotype was counted between two and nine times. J is TRBJ2-7 and V is TRBV27, with 9 bases lining up with TRBD1. This CDR3 comprises 15 residues. V was pared by 6 bases and J by 2 bases, with 8 bases of the junction left unmatched. Germline V gives CDR1 MNHEY, CDR2 SMNVEV (reference sequence). In DNA form, the CDR3 reads TGTGCCAGCAGGAAACACCGGGACAGGGCCTACGAGCAGTACTTC. This encodes CASRKHRDRAYEQYF.

The V call is TRBV27, the J call TRBJ1-5; 7 nucleotides line up with TRBD1. The CDR3 is made up of 14 amino acids. After removal of 5 bases from V and 7 bases from J, the junction contained 8 bases not matched to a gene. Germline loops: CDR1 MNHEY, CDR2 SMNVEV (reference sequence). CDR3 bases: TGTGCCAGCAGTACACAGGGGCCGATGCAGCCCCAGCATTTT. Encoded protein: CASSTQGPMQPQHF.

This clonotype was seen ten or more times. The chain employs TRBV5-1 and TRBJ1-5; D is perhaps TRBD1 (5 bases). V dropped 4 bases and J dropped 7 bases, with 18 bases sitting between them. The CDR3 totals 15 residues. The germline CDR1 and CDR2 sequences are SGHRS and YFSETQ. The CDR3: CASSRGLGPGQPQHF. The CDR3 DNA is TGCGCCAGCAGCCGGGGGTTGGGGCCGGGGCAGCCCCAGCATTTT. Full variable domain (outside the CDR3, taken from reference TRBV5-1 and TRBJ1-5): KAGVTQTPRYLIKTRGQQVTLSCSPISGHRSVSWYQQTPGQGLQFLFEYFSETQRNKGNFPGRFSGRQFSNSRSEMNVSTLELGDSALYLCASSRGLGPGQPQHFGDGTRLSIL.

This clonotype was seen only a few times. In DNA form, the CDR3 reads TGTGCCAGCAGCTTGGACCCCAGTTTCTATAATTCACCCCTCCACTTT. This translates into CASSLDPSFYNSPLHF. The chain links TRBV5-5 to TRBJ1-6; D gene uncertain. This CDR3 region has 16 residues. Trimming removed 0 bases from V and 3 bases from J, with 10 bases in between. In germline, CDR1 is SGHKS, CDR2 YYEKEE (reference sequence).

The genes are TRBV5-4 and TRBJ1-2; 7 nucleotides match TRBD1. This CDR3 contains 15 residues. The V segment lost 0 bases and the J segment 6 bases; nucleotides outside the gene matches: 8. Per the germline V gene, CDR1 is SGHNT and CDR2 is YYREEE (reference sequence). CDR3 sequence: CASSLAPEGADGYTF. In DNA form, the CDR3 reads TGTGCCAGCAGCTTGGCCCCTGAGGGGGCGGATGGCTACACCTTC. Based on the CDR3 plus reference TRBV5-4 and TRBJ1-2, the full variable domain is ETGVTQSPTHLIKTRGQQVTLRCSSQSGHNTVSWYQQALGQGPQFIFQYYREEENGRGNFPPRFSGLQFPNYSSELNVNALELDDSALYLCASSLAPEGADGYTFGSGTRLTVV.

This clonotype has a count of ten or more. The V call is TRBV7-8, the J call TRBJ1-6; D might be TRBD1 (5 bases). Germline CDR1 and CDR2: SGHVS and FQNEAQ. V was trimmed by 5 bases and J by 7 bases, leaving 15 bases between them. The CDR3 is 15 amino acids. The CDR3 bases are TGTGCCAGCAGCCCAATGGGGGGTGTCAATTCACCCCTCCACTTT. Its translation: CASSPMGGVNSPLHF.

This clonotype was observed at least ten times. The chain carries TRBV10-3 and TRBJ2-6, with D possibly being TRBD2 (6 bases). The CDR3 length is 16 residues. Trimming shortened V by 0 bases and J by 1 base, and 7 bases separated the two germline ends. CDR1 is ENHRY, CDR2 SYGVKD, per germline. The CDR3 sequence is CAISESGGSGANVLTF. The CDR3 DNA reads as TGTGCCATCAGTGAGTCTGGAGGGTCTGGGGCCAACGTCCTGACTTTC.